These 27 T cell receptor beta chains were all obtained from the same sample, sequenced in a study of T-cell memory formation after mild COVID-19. TCRdb ran MiXCR on the 5' RACE reads and lists one entry per CDR3 protein. Among some 450,000 distinct CDR3 sequences, 15% to 20% were seen once, and the ten largest hold about 22%. Source material: PBMCs or a T cell subset sorted from them (not recorded which). The receptors come from a man younger than 35 who had mild COVID-19 (a few samples of this study predate the infection). Cell type and time point are not known.

V is TRBV27 and J is TRBJ1-2; possible D gene TRBD1, 5 bases. The CDR3 has 10 residues. Germline V CDR1 and CDR2: MNHEY, SMNVEV (reference sequence). Between the trimmed V and J ends, which lost 9 bases and 6 bases, there was a span of 8 bases. The CDR3 coding sequence is TGTGCCAGTTGGGGGGATGGCTACACCTTC. This encodes CASWGDGYTF.

This chain connects TRBV30 to TRBJ1-5; D perhaps matches TRBD1 (6 bases). Germline assignment: CDR1 GTSNPN and CDR2 SVGIG (reference sequence). With 2 bases removed from V and 7 bases from J, the gap between germline ends came to 12 bases. This CDR3 comprises 13 residues. This CDR3 is CAWSKLGGQPQHF. The CDR3 DNA sequence: TGTGCCTGGAGTAAGCTAGGGGGGCAGCCCCAGCATTTT.

This clonotype was counted between two and nine times. This chain joins TRBV6-1 and TRBJ2-1; 9 bases match TRBD1. Germline V CDR1 and CDR2: MNHNS, SASEGT. After removal of 4 bases from V and 10 bases from J, the junction contained 14 bases not matched to a gene. The CDR3 has 16 residues. The CDR3 protein is CASSVDPNRGLVEQFF. The CDR3 DNA follows: TGTGCCAGCAGTGTGGATCCGAACAGGGGGCTTGTGGAGCAGTTCTTC.

This clonotype was picked up a small number of times. This chain uses TRBV5-1 with TRBJ1-1, with 7 bases that match TRBD1. CDR1 SGHRS and CDR2 YFSETQ come from the germline V gene. The CDR3 has 14 residues. Unmatched junction bases numbered 11, after V lost 4 bases and J lost 8 bases. The chain's CDR3 is CASSPRTRTGEAFF. CDR3 sequence (DNA): TGCGCCAGCAGCCCACGGACTCGGACAGGCGAAGCTTTCTTT.

This clonotype was observed a handful of times. The rearrangement links TRBV21-1 to TRBJ2-5; whether TRBD1, the table's D call, matches the DNA was not checked. TRBV21-1 represents a pseudogene. This CDR3 has 17 residues. In nucleotides, the CDR3 is TGTGCCAGCAGCAAAGCGAAAGTACCGCGGCGGACCCCCGGCCAGTACTTC. Amino acid sequence: CASSKAKVPRRTPGQYF.

The chain has TRBV20-1 and TRBJ1-1, with a tentative D call TRBD1 (5 bases). CDR3 length: 12 residues. The V and J ends lost 3 bases and 6 bases respectively, with 11 bases between them. CDR1 and CDR2 (germline): DFQATT, SNEGSKA (reference sequence). CDR3 loop: CSARYRWAEAFF. The CDR3, as DNA: TGCAGTGCTAGGTACAGGTGGGCTGAAGCTTTCTTT.

The chain is built from TRBV7-9 and TRBJ2-5; tentatively, D is TRBD1 or TRBD2 (6 bases each). The germline V and J ends were trimmed by 7 bases and 2 bases, with 20 bases remaining between them. The CDR3 totals 16 residues. Germline lookup yields CDR1 SEHNR and CDR2 FQNEAQ (reference sequence). DNA for the CDR3: TGTGCCAGCACCATTTCCGGGGGCCTAACTCAAGAGACCCAGTACTTC. It is translated as CASTISGGLTQETQYF.

This clonotype appeared a few times. The chain is built from TRBV10-2 and TRBJ1-2; 7 nucleotides align to TRBD1. The J segment lost 3 bases and the V segment lost 1 base, leaving 2 bases of the junction unmatched. Germline V gene lookup returns CDR1 WSHSY and CDR2 SAAADI. This CDR3 spans 14 amino acids. The CDR3 protein is CASSEYRGHYGYTF. In DNA form, the CDR3 reads TGCGCCAGCAGTGAGTACAGGGGACACTATGGCTACACCTTC.

The table lists this clonotype with a few counts. The chain joins TRBV6-2 or TRBV6-3 to TRBJ2-3, with a possible D match to TRBD2 (6 bases). This CDR3 contains 14 residues. Germline lookup yields CDR1 MNHEY and CDR2 SVGEGT. Trimming shortened V by 1 base and J by 8 bases, and 13 bases separated the two germline ends. The CDR3: CASSYLSGRGTQYF. For the CDR3, the DNA is TGTGCCAGCAGTTACTTGTCCGGGCGGGGTACGCAGTATTTT.

V is TRBV20-1 and J is TRBJ2-2; D tentatively fits TRBD1 or TRBD2 (5 bases each). Trimming removed 4 bases at V and 1 base at J, with 16 bases between. The CDR3 is made up of 16 amino acids. In germline, CDR1 is DFQATT, CDR2 SNEGSKA (reference sequence). The CDR3, as DNA: TGCAGTGCTAAACACCCGGGACGGATGAACACCGGGGAGCTGTTTTTT. This gives the protein CSAKHPGRMNTGELFF.

This clonotype has a handful of counts. The chain is built from TRBV5-1 and TRBJ1-6; no clear D. Per the germline V gene, CDR1 is SGHRS and CDR2 is YFSETQ. CDR3 length: 15 residues. With 4 bases removed from V and 8 bases from J, the gap between germline ends came to 16 bases. Here the CDR3 reads CASSPYALEYSPLHF. The CDR3, as DNA: TGCGCCAGCAGCCCCTATGCGTTGGAGTATTCACCCCTCCACTTT.

The chain carries TRBV9 and TRBJ2-5; perhaps TRBD1 as D (5 bases). V lost 0 bases and J lost 5, with 14 bases in between. From germline, CDR1 is SGDLS and CDR2 YYNGEE. This CDR3 region has 15 residues. The DNA of the CDR3 is TGTGCCAGCAGCGTAGGCGGTTATGACAGCGAGACCCAGTACTTC. Translated, it gives CASSVGGYDSETQYF. Supplemented by reference TRBV9 and TRBJ2-5, the full variable domain reads DSGVTQTPKHLITATGQRVTLRCSPRSGDLSVYWYQQSLDQGLQFLIQYYNGEERAKGNILERFSAQQFPDLHSELNLSSLELGDSALYFCASSVGGYDSETQYFGPGTRLLVL.

This chain uses TRBV5-1 with TRBJ2-3; D is undetermined. The CDR3 has 13 residues. Germline CDR1 reads SGHRS; CDR2 reads YFSETQ. The V end was cut by 6 bases, the J end by 0 bases, with 8 bases between. The CDR3 is CASNPWSTDTQYF. The CDR3 nucleotides are TGCGCCAGCAACCCCTGGAGCACAGATACGCAGTATTTT.

This clonotype was seen more than once but under ten times. The rearrangement links TRBV20-1 to TRBJ1-6, with a tentative D call TRBD1 (6 bases). CDR3 length: 14 residues. In germline, CDR1 is DFQATT, CDR2 SNEGSKA (reference sequence). V was clipped by 6 bases and J by 4 bases, with 13 bases between them. The chain's CDR3 is CSAEGQNYNSPLHF. As DNA, the CDR3 is TGCAGTGCCGAAGGACAGAATTATAATTCACCCCTCCACTTT.

The V gene is TRBV7-8, the J gene TRBJ2-2; 9 bases are shared with TRBD1. Unmatched junction bases numbered 7, after V lost 5 bases and J lost 3 bases. This CDR3 spans 16 amino acids. Germline-derived CDR1 and CDR2 are SGHVS and FQNEAQ. CDR3 protein: CASSPLTGGYTGELFF. CDR3 in DNA: TGTGCCAGCAGCCCTCTTACAGGGGGCTACACCGGGGAGCTGTTTTTT.

The chain uses TRBV6-5 and TRBJ1-5; a weak D match, TRBD1 (6 bases). The V gene lost 8 bases and the J gene lost 4 bases, with 15 bases spanning the gap. Germline lookup yields CDR1 MNHEY and CDR2 SVGAGI. The CDR3 covers 14 residues. CDR3 amino acids: CASGSTGRNQPQHF. In nucleotides, the CDR3 is TGTGCCAGCGGCTCAACAGGGAGAAATCAGCCCCAGCATTTT.

The chain is built from TRBV29-1 and TRBJ2-3; no reliable D call. V lost 6 bases and J lost 4, with 14 bases in between. The CDR3 is 13 residues long. Germline V gene sequence: CDR1 SQVTM, CDR2 ANQGSEA. The CDR3 loop reads CSVGEAAPDTQYF. The CDR3 DNA sequence: TGCAGCGTGGGTGAAGCCGCCCCAGATACGCAGTATTTT.

This chain connects TRBV3-1 to TRBJ2-7, with D uncertain. The CDR3 consists of 13 residues. V lost 1 base and J lost 6, with 10 bases in between. Per the germline V gene, CDR1 is LGHDT and CDR2 is YNNKEL (reference sequence). The CDR3 spells CASSQVGSAEQYF. The CDR3 DNA follows: TGTGCCAGCAGCCAAGTTGGGTCCGCCGAGCAGTACTTC.

The rearrangement uses TRBV20-1 and TRBJ1-1; TRBD1 might be the D (6 bases). The CDR3 spans 13 residues. Trimming took 4 bases from V and 2 from J, leaving 11 bases between them. Germline V lookup: CDR1 DFQATT, CDR2 SNEGSKA (reference sequence). This CDR3 reads CSAIDRSNTEAFF. The CDR3 DNA follows: TGCAGTGCTATCGACAGGTCAAACACTGAAGCTTTCTTT.

This clonotype has a handful of counts. V gene TRBV7-9 combines with J gene TRBJ2-5; D remains ambiguous. This CDR3 spans 15 amino acids. Trimming cost V 5 bases and J 2 bases, with 15 bases left between them. Germline-derived CDR1 and CDR2 are SEHNR and FQNEAQ (reference sequence). The CDR3 coding sequence is TGTGCCAGCAGCCCTAAGACCCGGATTCAAGAGACCCAGTACTTC. It codes for CASSPKTRIQETQYF.

The rearrangement joins TRBV6-5 to TRBJ2-2, with TRBD1 matching over 9 bases. The germline gives CDR1 MNHEY, CDR2 SVGAGI. This CDR3 has 16 amino acids. The ends lost 0 bases at V and 5 bases at J; junction bases unmatched: 4. The CDR3 reads CASSYSRQGGTGELFF. In nucleotides, the CDR3 is TGTGCCAGCAGTTACTCGAGACAGGGGGGGACCGGGGAGCTGTTTTTT.

This clonotype was observed a few times. The CDR3 DNA reads TGCGCCAGCAGCCAAGATCCGGGACAGGGGGTCGGGGAGCTGTTTTTT. Translation: CASSQDPGQGVGELFF. The rearrangement joins TRBV4-3 to TRBJ2-2; TRBD1 matches at 11 bases. The V segment lost 0 bases and the J segment 7 bases; nucleotides outside the gene matches: 4. Germline V lookup: CDR1 LGHNA, CDR2 YSLEER. The CDR3 totals 16 residues.

This clonotype has only a few counts. The rearrangement joins TRBV9 to TRBJ2-3; D perhaps matches TRBD2 (7 bases). The V end was cut by 0 bases, the J end by 5 bases, with 10 bases between. CDR3 size: 14 residues. Looked up from germline, CDR1 is SGDLS and CDR2 is YYNGEE. CDR3 sequence reads: CASSVARGLDTQYF. CDR3 bases: TGTGCCAGCAGCGTAGCGCGGGGGCTAGATACGCAGTATTTT.

The V call is TRBV7-2, the J call TRBJ2-3, with TRBD2 matching over 13 bases. Germline V gene lookup returns CDR1 SGHTA and CDR2 FQGNSA. This CDR3 contains 15 residues. Unmatched junction bases numbered 5, after V lost 6 bases and J lost 5 bases. The CDR3 sequence: CASRTSGGAIDTQYF. CDR3 coding DNA: TGTGCCAGCAGAACTAGCGGGGGGGCCATAGATACGCAGTATTTT.

The J gene is TRBJ2-1, the V gene TRBV29-1, with D tentatively TRBD2 (7 bases). From germline, CDR1 is SQVTM and CDR2 ANQGSEA. The CDR3 has 14 amino acids. The V end was cut by 5 bases, the J end by 6 bases, with 17 bases between. In nucleotides, the CDR3 is TGCAGCGTTCTCGGGGGGCCTGGAAGCAATGAGCAGTTCTTC. Its protein product is CSVLGGPGSNEQFF.

This clonotype was observed at least ten times. The chain is built from TRBV5-4 and TRBJ2-5; no clear D gene. V lost 4 bases and J lost 4, with 11 bases in between. CDR3 size: 13 residues. CDR1 is SGHNT, CDR2 YYREEE, per germline (reference sequence). In nucleotides, the CDR3 is TGTGCCAGCAGCCACGAACTTACAGAGACCCAGTACTTC. Amino acids: CASSHELTETQYF.

The chain uses TRBV6-1 and TRBJ1-6, with TRBD1 as a possible D gene (6 bases). V was trimmed by 6 bases and J by 7 bases, leaving 13 bases between them. The CDR3 length is 14 residues. The V gene's germline CDR1 is MNHNS and CDR2 SASEGT. The CDR3 DNA follows: TGTGCCAGCAGGCGTGGCGGGGGCAATTCACCCCTCCACTTT. Translating gives CASRRGGGNSPLHF.